The 2 T cell receptor beta chains reported below all come from one sample, sequenced in a study of beta chain features in type 1 diabetes. The whole isolated RNA underwent reverse transcription, so sequencing captured expressed TCRB transcripts. Measured with immunoSEQ multiplex PCR; TCRdb has only the in-frame clones, and not every one. Of under 950,000 clones detected, roughly a sixth appear once; the ten largest clones hold 0.02% to 0.03%. Specimen: naive CD4+ T cells from blood. The receptors here all came from a woman under 30 in good health.

This clone came up a few times. The chain links TRBV7-2 to TRBJ2-2, with D tentatively TRBD1 or TRBD2 (5 bases each). This CDR3 has 13 amino acids. Germline assignment: CDR1 SGHTA and CDR2 FQGNSA. Deletions cut 3 bases from V and 7 bases from J, with 9 bases between. The CDR3 DNA follows: TGTGCCAGCAGCTTGGGGACGCACGGGGAGCTGTTTTTT. This sequence encodes CASSLGTHGELFF.

This clone showed up just a few times. The chain is built from TRBV10-3 and TRBJ2-7; D might be TRBD2 (5 bases). Germline V gene data show CDR1 as ENHRY and CDR2 as SYGVKD. Trimming left V 7 bases short and J 3 bases short, with 13 bases between. CDR3 length: 13 amino acids. The CDR3 DNA reads as TGTGCCATCACCGGAGGAGGTGGCTACGAGCAGTACTTC. This codes for CAITGGGGYEQYF.